Presented here are 25 T cell receptor beta chains from one specimen sequenced in a study of blood T cell repertoires in COVID-19. Libraries were prepared by immunoSEQ multiplex PCR; TCRdb keeps only in-frame clonotypes and omits some of them. The sample lists approximately 50,000 clones, around 85% occurring once. The sample comprised peripheral blood. All receptors derive from a woman at least 80 years old with COVID-19, enrolled during active disease.

This sequence joins TRBV7-2 and TRBJ1-2; D may be TRBD1 (5 bases). The CDR3 has 14 amino acids. Trimming took off 2 bases at V and 2 bases at J, with 9 bases between the two ends. The germline CDR1 and CDR2 sequences are SGHTA and FQGNSA. CDR3 amino acids: CASSLSAGNYGYTF. DNA for the CDR3: TGTGCCAGCAGCTTATCGGCAGGGAACTATGGCTACACCTTC.

This chain links TRBV7-9 with TRBJ1-1, with 8 nucleotides matching TRBD1. The V gene's germline CDR1 is SEHNR and CDR2 FQNEAQ (reference sequence). The CDR3 is 17 residues long. Trimming at V came to 4 bases and at J to 5 bases, leaving 15 bases not matched to a gene. CDR3 in DNA: TGTGCCAGCAGCTCTCCACCGGGACAGGCCTTGGGTACTGAAGCTTTCTTT. This gives the protein CASSSPPGQALGTEAFF.

The rearrangement joins TRBV2 to TRBJ2-5; maybe TRBD2 (6 bases). V dropped 8 bases and J dropped 4 bases, with 14 bases sitting between them. CDR3 size: 13 residues. Germline CDR1 is SNHLY and CDR2 is FYNNEI. The CDR3 here is CASAGTLAETQYF. The CDR3 DNA sequence: TGTGCCAGCGCCGGGACTTTGGCAGAGACCCAGTACTTC. The full variable domain, rest sourced from reference TRBV2 and TRBJ2-5, is EPEVTQTPSHQVTQMGQEVILRCVPISNHLYFYWYRQILGQKVEFLVSFYNNEISEKSEIFDDQFSVERPDGSNFTLKIRSTKLEDSAMYFCASAGTLAETQYFGPGTRLLVL.

This CDR3 is CASSYSTSGRNEQFF. The CDR3 nucleotides are TGTGCCAGCAGTTACTCGACTAGCGGGAGGAATGAGCAGTTCTTC. The chain joins TRBV6-5 to TRBJ2-1; 13 bases are a match to TRBD2. Germline V CDR1 and CDR2: MNHEY, SVGAGI. Trimming cost V 0 bases and J 7 bases; bases outside gene matches: 0. The CDR3 extends over 15 amino acids.

This clone was seen many times. This chain links TRBV19 with TRBJ1-2; weak D call: TRBD1 (5 bases). Germline V gene data show CDR1 as LNHDA and CDR2 as SQIVND (reference sequence). This CDR3 region has 14 residues. Trimming cost V 0 bases and J 3 bases, with 8 bases left between them. The CDR3 spells CASSIDAGDYGYTF. CDR3 nucleotide sequence: TGTGCCAGTAGTATAGATGCGGGGGACTATGGCTACACCTTC.

The chain recombines TRBV3-1 (or the pseudogene TRBV3-2) with TRBJ2-2, with 7 bases aligning to TRBD2. Trimming at V came to 1 base and at J to 2 bases, leaving 7 bases not matched to a gene. Germline V gene lookup returns CDR1 LGHDT and CDR2 YNNKEL (reference sequence). The CDR3 totals 17 residues. The CDR3 protein is CASSQVWSSGNTGELFF. In nucleotides, the CDR3 is TGTGCCAGCAGCCAAGTCTGGTCTAGCGGTAACACCGGGGAGCTGTTTTTT.

V is TRBV27 and J is TRBJ2-1; 9 nucleotides agree with TRBD2. The J segment lost 5 bases and the V segment lost 5 bases, leaving 10 bases of the junction unmatched. The V gene's germline CDR1 is MNHEY and CDR2 SMNVEV (reference sequence). The CDR3 is made up of 16 amino acids. This CDR3 is CASSPPEREADNEQFF. CDR3 in DNA: TGTGCCAGCAGTCCACCCGAGCGGGAGGCGGACAATGAGCAGTTCTTC.

The chain employs TRBV2 and TRBJ2-5; TRBD2 matches 13 bases. V shed 4 bases and J 4 bases; nucleotides not matched to a gene: 3. Germline-derived CDR1 and CDR2 are SNHLY and FYNNEI. The CDR3 is made up of 15 amino acids. The CDR3 nucleotides are TGTGCCAGCAGTGGGGGACTAGCGGGACGAGAGACCCAGTACTTC. Amino acids: CASSGGLAGRETQYF.

V and J are TRBV18 and TRBJ2-5; 7 bases are a match to TRBD1. Per the germline V gene, CDR1 is KGHSH and CDR2 is LQKENI. The V gene end was trimmed by 4 bases and the J gene end by 0 bases; junction bases not matched to a gene: 5. This CDR3 is 15 amino acids long. The CDR3 DNA sequence: TGTGCCAGCTCACGGGACAGACTGTACCAAGAGACCCAGTACTTC. It is translated as CASSRDRLYQETQYF.

Of note for this clone: The DNA is omitted, as the CDR3 cannot be located on it reliably, and the CDR3 follows TCRdb's listing. This chain uses TRBV27 with TRBJ2-6; TRBD1 is taken as the D call from the table, unchecked against the DNA. The CDR3 contains 21 residues when both ends are counted. The germline gives CDR1 MNHEY, CDR2 SMNVEV (reference sequence). CDR3: CASSSSPGRLQLSSGANVLTF.

The table lists this clone with a count of one. CDR3 DNA sequence: TGTGCCAGCAGCCTCGAGGCTGGGGCCAACGTCCTGACTTTC. This sequence encodes CASSLEAGANVLTF. The chain couples TRBV9 to TRBJ2-6; the D is unclear. This CDR3 contains 14 residues. Trimming pared 4 bases from V and 2 bases from J, leaving 7 bases between. Germline CDR1 and CDR2: SGDLS and YYNGEE.

CDR3 protein: CASRMGLAGGVGQETQYF. The CDR3 nucleotides are TGCGCCAGCAGGATGGGACTAGCGGGAGGAGTGGGCCAAGAGACCCAGTACTTC. The gene calls are TRBV10-2 and TRBJ2-5; 15 bases are shared with TRBD2. The germline V gene encodes CDR1 WSHSY and CDR2 SAAADI. Germline trimming cut 6 bases from V and 1 base from J; bases unmatched to any gene: 9. The CDR3 length is 18 residues.

The chain is built from TRBV27 and TRBJ2-5; 12 bases agree with TRBD1. The CDR3 spans 15 residues. Trimming cost V 6 bases and J 4 bases; bases outside gene matches: 6. Germline V lookup: CDR1 MNHEY, CDR2 SMNVEV (reference sequence). The CDR3 sequence: CASSGGQGARETQYF. CDR3 in DNA: TGTGCCAGCAGCGGGGGACAGGGGGCGCGAGAGACCCAGTACTTC.

The chain has TRBV6-5 and TRBJ2-2; D is uncertain. Germline values: CDR1 MNHEY, CDR2 SVGAGI. This CDR3 has 11 amino acids. Deletions cut 8 bases from V and 4 bases from J, with 5 bases between. This chain's CDR3 is CASSSTGELFF. CDR3 bases: TGTGCCAGCTCGTCCACCGGGGAGCTGTTTTTT.

This clone occurred a few times. This chain connects TRBV12-3 or TRBV12-4 to TRBJ1-5; the D gene is possibly TRBD1 (5 bases). Trimming took 5 bases from V and 7 from J, leaving 9 bases between them. The CDR3 loop spans 12 amino acids. CDR3 residues: CASSGGVQPQHF. CDR3 nucleotide sequence: TGTGCCAGCAGTGGGGGGGTCCAGCCCCAGCATTTT.

Here the CDR3 DNA reads TGTGCCAGCAGGTGGGGAGGCACAGATACGCAGTATTTT. Translated, it gives CASRWGGTDTQYF. The chain carries TRBV6-5 and TRBJ2-3; D may be TRBD2 (5 bases). This CDR3 has 13 residues. Germline V gene data show CDR1 as MNHEY and CDR2 as SVGAGI. The germline V and J ends were trimmed by 6 bases and 1 base, with 8 bases remaining between them.

V is TRBV9 and J is TRBJ1-1, with 10 bases that match TRBD1. CDR1 SGDLS and CDR2 YYNGEE come from the germline V gene. This CDR3 is built from 15 residues. Trimming took 1 base from V and 6 from J; bases not matched to a gene: 6. The CDR3 nucleotides read TGTGCCAGCAGCGTAACAACCGGGACAGGGGCTGAAGCTTTCTTT. Protein product: CASSVTTGTGAEAFF. Based on the CDR3 plus reference TRBV9 and TRBJ1-1, the full variable domain is DSGVTQTPKHLITATGQRVTLRCSPRSGDLSVYWYQQSLDQGLQFLIQYYNGEERAKGNILERFSAQQFPDLHSELNLSSLELGDSALYFCASSVTTGTGAEAFFGQGTRLTVV.

This clone has only a few counts. The DNA of the CDR3 is TGTGCCAGCAGCGTAGCTGGGGAGAATTCACCCCTCCACTTT. It specifies CASSVAGENSPLHF. The chain is built from TRBV9 and TRBJ1-6, with unresolved D. Trimming left V 0 bases short and J 7 bases short, with 8 bases between. CDR1 is SGDLS and CDR2 is YYNGEE in the germline V gene. This CDR3 spans 14 amino acids.

The V gene is TRBV19, the J gene TRBJ2-1; 8 nucleotides align to TRBD1. The CDR3 is 16 amino acids. V lost 6 bases and J lost 8; bases outside the gene matches: 15. CDR1 is LNHDA and CDR2 is SQIVND in the germline V gene (reference sequence). As DNA, the CDR3 is TGTGCCAGTAGAGACCCCGGAGGCAGGGGGCTTGATGAGCAGTTCTTC. Protein product: CASRDPGGRGLDEQFF.

The V and J genes are TRBV28 and TRBJ1-1; D might be TRBD1 (6 bases). This CDR3 spans 12 amino acids. Germline values: CDR1 MDHEN, CDR2 SYDVKM. Trimming stripped 5 bases from V and 8 bases from J, with 12 bases between. The CDR3 DNA follows: TGTGCCAGCAGTAGCAGGGGCTTAGAAGCTTTCTTT. As protein: CASSSRGLEAFF.

J is TRBJ2-1 and V is TRBV3-1 (or the pseudogene TRBV3-2); 7 positions agree with TRBD2. J was trimmed by 13 bases and V by 3 bases; bases with no gene match: 12. Germline V CDR1 and CDR2: LGHDT, YNNKEL (reference sequence). The CDR3 consists of 14 residues. CDR3 loop: CASSQIPGGSLQFF. CDR3 in DNA: TGTGCCAGCAGCCAGATCCCCGGGGGGAGCTTACAGTTCTTC.

CDR3 bases: TGCAGTGCTAGTCCTACAGGGCCGAATCAGCCCCAGCATTTT. Amino acids: CSASPTGPNQPQHF. The genes are TRBV20-1 and TRBJ1-5, with TRBD1 as a possible D gene (6 bases). CDR1 and CDR2 from the germline V gene are DFQATT and SNEGSKA (reference sequence). V was clipped by 3 bases and J by 4 bases, with 13 bases between them. The CDR3 extends over 14 amino acids.

This chain joins TRBV5-4 and TRBJ1-1; no reliable D call. The germline V gene encodes CDR1 SGHNT and CDR2 YYREEE (reference sequence). The CDR3 has 13 residues. The V and J ends lost 4 bases and 4 bases respectively, with 11 bases between them. The CDR3 loop reads CASSDWGATEAFF. The CDR3 DNA reads TGTGCCAGCAGCGATTGGGGAGCCACTGAAGCTTTCTTT. The variable domain in full, with the rest retrieved from reference TRBV5-4 and TRBJ1-1, is ETGVTQSPTHLIKTRGQQVTLRCSSQSGHNTVSWYQQALGQGPQFIFQYYREEENGRGNFPPRFSGLQFPNYSSELNVNALELDDSALYLCASSDWGATEAFFGQGTRLTVV.

This rearrangement joins TRBV28 to TRBJ1-3; 8 nucleotides align to TRBD1. The V and J ends lost 6 bases and 0 bases, in that order; junction bases with no gene match: 13. The CDR3 totals 18 residues. The V gene's germline CDR1 is MDHEN and CDR2 SYDVKM. This chain's CDR3 is CASRNSPGQVLSGNTIYF. As DNA, the CDR3 is TGTGCCAGCAGGAATTCTCCGGGACAGGTCCTCTCTGGAAACACCATATATTTT.

J is TRBJ2-2 and V is TRBV7-9; 14 nucleotides match TRBD2. CDR3 size: 17 residues. The V and J ends lost 5 bases and 0 bases, in that order; junction bases with no gene match: 2. CDR1 and CDR2 (germline): SEHNR, FQNEAQ (reference sequence). DNA for the CDR3: TGTGCCAGCAGCACGACTAGCGGGAGGGCGAACACCGGGGAGCTGTTTTTT. Amino acids: CASSTTSGRANTGELFF.